A single sample gave rise to the 5 T cell receptor beta chains below, sequenced in a study of molecular identifiers for immune sequencing clone quantification. TCRdb independently ran MiXCR on the PCR reads; one entry per CDR3 protein. The table has more than 450,000 distinct CDR3 sequences, roughly 26% seen once. Specimen: naive CD8+ T cells from blood, with Jurkat cell RNA spiked in. The subset was: FACS-sorted CD8+CD4-CCR7+CD45RA+ naive T cells. Receptors were obtained from a human donor in good health. Some libraries in this study had Jurkat cell RNA spiked in.

V and J are TRBV25-1 and TRBJ1-3, with D possibly being TRBD1 (5 bases). The CDR3 runs 15 residues. The V end lost 7 bases, the J end lost 9 bases, and 22 bases lay between the germline ends. CDR1 and CDR2 from the germline V gene are MGHDK and SYGVNS. DNA of the CDR3: TGTGCCAGCACCGAGGGATGGGGCTTGGCGAGCACCATATATTTT. This codes for CASTEGWGLASTIYF.

CDR3 in DNA: TGTGCCAGCAGCTTGCCAGGGTTTGAAGCTTTCTTT. Its protein product is CASSLPGFEAFF. The genes are TRBV5-4 and TRBJ1-1, with D maybe TRBD1 (5 bases). This CDR3 comprises 12 residues. Germline CDR1 SGHNT, CDR2 YYREEE (reference sequence). V shed 1 base and J shed 7 bases, with 8 bases lying between them.

The CDR3 DNA follows: TGTGCCAGCAGCTTGCTCAGGGTAGGACCCGGGGAGCTGTTTTTT. Translation gives CASSLLRVGPGELFF. The V gene is TRBV5-6, the J gene TRBJ2-2; D possibly corresponds to TRBD1 (5 bases). The CDR3 has 15 amino acids. V lost 1 base to trimming and J lost 6 bases, with 13 bases between them. Germline values: CDR1 SGHDT, CDR2 YYEEEE. Full variable domain (outside the CDR3, taken from reference TRBV5-6 and TRBJ2-2): DAGVTQSPTHLIKTRGQQVTLRCSPKSGHDTVSWYQQALGQGPQFIFQYYEEEERQRGNFPDRFSGHQFPNYSSELNVNALLLGDSALYLCASSLLRVGPGELFFGEGSRLTVL.

With respect to this clonotype: A clone one base away is much larger, so this may be a read error. The genes are TRBV7-9 and TRBJ2-5; D ambiguous. The CDR3 runs to 13 residues. The V and J ends lost 6 bases and 5 bases respectively, with 13 bases between them. Germline CDR1 reads SEHNR; CDR2 reads FQNEAQ (reference sequence). DNA of the CDR3: TGTGCCAGCAGGATAAACAGCAGGGAGACCCAGTACTTC. It is translated as CASRINSRETQYF.

In its sample, this clonotype was seen a few times. The chain employs TRBV9 and TRBJ2-2; D is undetermined. This CDR3 contains 15 residues. Trimming cost V 0 bases and J 2 bases, with 8 bases left between them. Germline V gene lookup returns CDR1 SGDLS and CDR2 YYNGEE. Here the CDR3 reads CASSVEAPNTGELFF. In nucleotides, the CDR3 is TGTGCCAGCAGCGTAGAGGCACCCAACACCGGGGAGCTGTTTTTT.